Following are 20 T cell receptor beta chains from one sample sequenced in a study of T cell clonality in common variable immunodeficiency. Generated by immunoSEQ multiplex PCR, the TCRdb table keeps only in-frame clones and is missing some. The sample presents tens of thousands of clones, none singletons. The material sequenced was peripheral blood mononuclear cells. The source is a person aged 18-70 years in good health.

On this clone itself: The read stops 3 residues short of the end of the CDR3; the missing end is completed from the germline J gene. This rearrangement joins TRBV7-8 to TRBJ2-3; 8 nucleotides line up with TRBD1. The CDR3 totals 12 residues. V shed 5 bases and J 6 bases; nucleotides not matched to a gene: 1. CDR1 is SGHVS, CDR2 FQNEAQ, per germline. The CDR3 here is CASSQGADTQYF. The CDR3 bases that were read are TGTGCCAGCAGCCAGGGGGCGGATACG.

This clone appeared many times. The read gets to within 3 residues of the CDR3 end, and the germline J gene fills in the rest. This chain uses TRBV30 with TRBJ2-5, with D maybe TRBD2 (7 bases). V was cut by 0 bases and J by 7 bases, with 15 bases left in between. The length of the CDR3 is 14 residues. Germline V lookup: CDR1 GTSNPN, CDR2 SVGIG (reference sequence). CDR3 amino acids: CAWSVQGGSVTQYF. The CDR3 bases that were read are TGTGCCTGGAGTGTACAGGGAGGGTCGGTGACC.

This clone has at least ten counts. The observed sequence ends 3 residues before the CDR3 terminus, with the missing tail filled in from the germline J gene. Additional DNA sequences in this sample encode the identical CDR3. The J gene is TRBJ1-2, the V gene TRBV5-4; TRBD1 might be the D (6 bases). V dropped 4 bases and J dropped 5 bases, with 18 bases sitting between them. CDR3 size: 15 residues. Germline V gene data show CDR1 as SGHNT and CDR2 as YYREEE (reference sequence). The CDR3 loop is CASSLEGTTGYGYTF. The part of the CDR3 DNA that was read is TGTGCCAGCAGCCTGGAGGGGACAACAGGGTATGGC.

The table lists this clone with many counts. The read ends 3 residues before the CDR3 terminus; that terminus is restored from the germline J gene. The rearrangement uses TRBV5-1 and TRBJ2-7; 8 bases fit TRBD1. The CDR3 extends over 13 amino acids. With V trimmed by 4 bases and J by 5 bases, 5 bases remained unmatched. Germline CDR1 SGHRS, CDR2 YFSETQ. The covered CDR3 bases are TGCGCCAGCAGCCGATCGACAGGGGACGAG. Amino acid sequence: CASSRSTGDE. The whole CDR3 sequence is CASSRSTGDEQYF.

This clone was counted ten times or more. One end of the junction varies from germline; a read error may be responsible. The covered CDR3 bases are TGTGCCAGCAGCCTAGGAGGTTTGGGACAGGGCTACGAG. Translation: CASSLGGLGQGYE. The CDR3 in full is CASSLGGLGQGYEQYF. The chain employs TRBV13 and TRBJ2-7, with 9 positions matching TRBD1. The CDR3 is cut off 3 residues early in the read; its end comes from the germline J gene. Germline V lookup: CDR1 PRHDT, CDR2 FYEKMQ (reference sequence). The CDR3 is 16 residues long.

This clone was counted ten times or more. The CDR3 extends 3 residues past the end of the read, so its final part is completed from the germline J gene. J is TRBJ1-1 and V is TRBV20-1, with unresolved D. Looked up from germline, CDR1 is DFQATT and CDR2 is SNEGSKA (reference sequence). The CDR3 is 10 residues long. The V end lost 4 bases, the J end lost 2 bases, and 2 bases lay between the germline ends. Incomplete CDR3 DNA: TGCAGTGCTACAAACACTGAA. Translated: CSATNTE. In full, the CDR3 is CSATNTEAFF.

This clone was recorded a few times. Read data end 3 residues before the CDR3 end; the end is taken from the germline J gene. The chain combines TRBV7-8 with TRBJ1-3, with 7 bases aligning to TRBD1. The trim removed 8 bases at V and 4 bases at J, leaving 8 bases unmatched. Germline V gene data show CDR1 as SGHVS and CDR2 as FQNEAQ. CDR3 length equals 14 residues. The sequenced part of the CDR3 DNA is TGTGCCAGCTCACAGGGGCTCTCGGGAAACACC. This sequence encodes CASSQGLSGNT. In full, the CDR3 is CASSQGLSGNTIYF.

This clone was counted at least ten times. The junction does not match germline at one end; this may be a read error. The read finishes 3 residues shy of the CDR3 end, and the germline J gene is used to complete it. This chain connects TRBV4-2 to TRBJ2-3; D unclear. The CDR3 runs 13 residues. Looked up from germline, CDR1 is LGHNA and CDR2 is YNFKEQ. This CDR3 reads CASSHKVTDTQYF. The covered CDR3 bases are TGCGCCAGCAGCCATAAGGTCACAGATACG.

A word on this clone: Sequence at one end of the junction differs from germline and may be a read error. From the germline J gene comes the end of the CDR3, since the read stops 3 residues before it. The gene calls are TRBV20-1 and TRBJ2-3; 7 positions agree with TRBD2. This CDR3 region has 15 residues. CDR1 is DFQATT and CDR2 is SNEGSKA in the germline V gene (reference sequence). The CDR3 bases that were read are TGCAGTGCTAGAATAGCGGGTAGGGGCACAGATGCG. This sequence encodes CSARIAGRGTDA. The whole CDR3 protein is CSARIAGRGTDAQYF.

In this sample, this clone turned up many times. The CDR3 end lies 3 residues beyond the end of the read and is filled in from the germline J gene. The V gene is TRBV13, the J gene TRBJ1-3; no firm D call. With 5 bases removed from V and 1 base from J, the gap between germline ends came to 3 bases. In germline, CDR1 is PRHDT, CDR2 FYEKMQ (reference sequence). There are 12 residues in the CDR3. This CDR3 is CASSQSGNTIYF. The sequenced CDR3 bases are TGTGCCAGCAGCCAGTCTGGAAACACC.

Ten or more counts support this clone. This CDR3 is CASSPSGNYGYTF. CDR3 DNA, as far as it was read: TGTGCCAGCAGCCCCTCGGGGAACTATGGC. This rearrangement joins TRBV7-2 to TRBJ1-2; D gene uncertain. The read ends 3 residues early relative to the CDR3; the germline J gene fills the gap. The CDR3 sequence is 13 residues long. Germline V gives CDR1 SGHTA, CDR2 FQGNSA. Trimming cost V 5 bases and J 2 bases, with 9 bases left between them.

This clone has a count of ten or more. The CDR3 extends 3 residues past the end of the read, so its final part is completed from the germline J gene. The chain recombines TRBV18 with TRBJ1-3, with a possible D match to TRBD1 (6 bases). This CDR3 contains 17 residues. The germline V gene has CDR1 KGHSH and CDR2 LQKENI. Between the trimmed V and J ends, which lost 3 bases and 7 bases, there was a span of 22 bases. CDR3 residues: CASSPWQVGPTGNTIYF. The DNA read from the CDR3 is TGTGCCAGCTCACCTTGGCAGGTCGGCCCCACAGGGAACACC.

This clone was seen many times. Read coverage stops 3 residues before the CDR3 terminus; the germline J gene supplies the remainder. V and J are TRBV19 and TRBJ2-1, with 9 bases lining up with TRBD1. Germline CDR1 LNHDA, CDR2 SQIVND (reference sequence). CDR3 length: 15 residues. V lost 3 bases, J lost 2 bases, and 2 bases stayed unmatched. The DNA read from the CDR3 is TGTGCCAGTAGTATCGGGACAGGGCCCTACAATGAG. Translation gives CASSIGTGPYNE. The entire CDR3 protein is CASSIGTGPYNEQFF.

This clone was picked up many times. The read stops 3 residues short of the end of the CDR3; the missing end is completed from the germline J gene. The rearrangement joins TRBV7-3 to TRBJ1-3; D ambiguous. The length of the CDR3 is 12 residues. The germline gives CDR1 SGHTA, CDR2 FQGTGA. The CDR3 reads CASSLPLIPIYF. The part of the CDR3 DNA that was read is TGTGCCAGCAGCCTCCCCTTAATTCCC.

This clone came up many times. The read halts 3 residues ahead of the CDR3 end, with the missing end drawn from the germline J gene. V is TRBV6-2 or TRBV6-3 and J is TRBJ2-5; D is uncertain. The V end was cut by 6 bases, the J end by 7 bases, with 9 bases between. The CDR3 length is 11 residues. Germline V CDR1 and CDR2: MNHEY, SVGEGT. The sequenced CDR3 bases are TGTGCCAGCAGCCCCTCGGTGACC. Translated: CASSPSVT. The whole CDR3 protein reads CASSPSVTQYF.

This clone is labeled medium-sized. The CDR3 end is not reached by the read, which stops 3 residues before it; the germline J gene fills it in. The chain carries TRBV5-1 and TRBJ1-4; TRBD1 might be the D (6 bases). The CDR3 runs to 15 residues. V dropped 4 bases and J dropped 6 bases, with 16 bases sitting between them. CDR1 SGHRS and CDR2 YFSETQ come from the germline V gene. The sequenced part of the CDR3 DNA is TGCGCCAGCAGCGCCCATACAGGGAAGGATGAAAAA. Encoded protein: CASSAHTGKDEK. The entire CDR3 protein is CASSAHTGKDEKLFF.

The table lists this clone with many counts. The junction and the germline gene differ at one end; a read error may be behind it. With the read ending 3 residues before the CDR3 end, the germline J gene is used to fill in that end. The J gene is TRBJ2-5, the V gene TRBV4-2; 8 nucleotides line up with TRBD2. CDR3 size: 16 residues. Looked up from germline, CDR1 is LGHNA and CDR2 is YNFKEQ. CDR3 amino acids: CASSQDLGRGGETQYF. CDR3 DNA (partial): TGCGCCAGCAGCCAAGATCTCGGGAGGGGCGGAGAGACC.

Ten or more counts support this clone. The read ends 3 residues before the CDR3 terminus; that terminus is restored from the germline J gene. The V and J genes are TRBV19 and TRBJ2-7; the D is unclear. The germline V gene encodes CDR1 LNHDA and CDR2 SQIVND (reference sequence). The CDR3 has 13 residues. Trimming removed 5 bases at V and 3 bases at J, with 11 bases between. CDR3 region: CASSSSGGYEQYF. CDR3 bases read: TGTGCCAGTAGTTCCTCTGGCGGCTACGAG. Full variable domain (outside the CDR3, taken from reference TRBV19 and TRBJ2-7): DGGITQSPKYLFRKEGQNVTLSCEQNLNHDAMYWYRQDPGQGLRLIYYSQIVNDFQKGDIAEGYSVSREKKESFPLTVTSAQKNPTAFYLCASSSSGGYEQYFGPGTRLTVT.

This clone was counted ten times or more. The CDR3 end lies 3 residues beyond the end of the read and is filled in from the germline J gene. The chain joins TRBV11-2 to TRBJ2-2, with 7 bases that match TRBD2. V gave up 4 bases and J gave up 5 bases; unmatched junction bases: 1. Per germline, CDR1 SGHAT and CDR2 FQNNGV. The CDR3 sequence is 13 residues long. CDR3 bases read: TGTGCCAGCAGCTCGGGACTAACCGGGGAG. Amino acid sequence: CASSSGLTGE. The full CDR3 protein reads CASSSGLTGELFF.

This clone was counted many times. The CDR3 end is not reached by the read, which stops 3 residues before it; the germline J gene fills it in. This chain connects TRBV7-9 to TRBJ1-2; 7 bases line up with TRBD1. The CDR3 runs 12 residues. V lost 2 bases, J lost 6 bases, and 0 bases stayed unmatched. Per the germline V gene, CDR1 is SEHNR and CDR2 is FQNEAQ (reference sequence). Partial CDR3 DNA: TGTGCCAGCAGCTTAAGGGGGCATGGC. Amino acid sequence: CASSLRGHG. The CDR3, in full, reads CASSLRGHGYTF.